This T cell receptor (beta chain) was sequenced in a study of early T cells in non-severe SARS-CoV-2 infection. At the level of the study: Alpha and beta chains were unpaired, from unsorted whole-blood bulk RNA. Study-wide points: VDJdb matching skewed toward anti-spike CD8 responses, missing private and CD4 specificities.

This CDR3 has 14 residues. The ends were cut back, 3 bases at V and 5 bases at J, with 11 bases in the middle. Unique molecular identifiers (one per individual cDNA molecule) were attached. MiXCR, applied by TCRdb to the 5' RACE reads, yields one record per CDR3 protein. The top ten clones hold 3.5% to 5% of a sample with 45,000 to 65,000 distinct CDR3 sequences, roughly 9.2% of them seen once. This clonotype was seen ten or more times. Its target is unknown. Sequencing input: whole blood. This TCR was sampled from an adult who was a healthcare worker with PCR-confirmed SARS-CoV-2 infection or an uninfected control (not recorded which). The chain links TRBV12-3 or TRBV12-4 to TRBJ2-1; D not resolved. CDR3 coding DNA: TGTGCCAGCAGTTTTATCCTCCTGGACAATGAGCAGTTCTTC. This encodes CASSFILLDNEQFF.